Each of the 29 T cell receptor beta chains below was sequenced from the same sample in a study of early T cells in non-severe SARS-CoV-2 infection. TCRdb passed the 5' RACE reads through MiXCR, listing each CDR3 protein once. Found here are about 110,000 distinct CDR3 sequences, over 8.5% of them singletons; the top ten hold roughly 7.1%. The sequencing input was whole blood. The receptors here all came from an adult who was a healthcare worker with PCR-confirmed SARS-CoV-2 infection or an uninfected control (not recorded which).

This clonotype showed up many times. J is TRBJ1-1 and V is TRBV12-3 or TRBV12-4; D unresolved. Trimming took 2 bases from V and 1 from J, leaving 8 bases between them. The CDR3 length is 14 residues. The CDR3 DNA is TGTGCCAGCAGTTTATCAGCGAAGAACACTGAAGCTTTCTTT. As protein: CASSLSAKNTEAFF.

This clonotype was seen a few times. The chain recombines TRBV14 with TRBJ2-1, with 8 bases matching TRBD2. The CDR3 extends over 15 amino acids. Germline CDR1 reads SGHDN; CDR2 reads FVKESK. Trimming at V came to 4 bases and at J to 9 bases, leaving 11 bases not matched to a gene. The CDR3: CASSPTTSGRGEQFF. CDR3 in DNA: TGTGCCAGCAGCCCAACCACTAGCGGCCGCGGTGAGCAGTTCTTC. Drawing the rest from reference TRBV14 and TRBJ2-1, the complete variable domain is EAGVTQFPSHSVIEKGQTVTLRCDPISGHDNLYWYRRVMGKEIKFLLHFVKESKQDESGMPNNRFLAERTGGTYSTLKVQPAELEDSGVYFCASSPTTSGRGEQFFGPGTRLTVL.

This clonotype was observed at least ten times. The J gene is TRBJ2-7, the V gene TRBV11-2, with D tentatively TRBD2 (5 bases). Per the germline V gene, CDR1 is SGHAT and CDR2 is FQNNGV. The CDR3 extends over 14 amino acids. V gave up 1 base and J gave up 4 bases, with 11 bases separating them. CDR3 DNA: TGTGCCAGCAGCTTAGCCCCGGGGAAATACGAGCAGTACTTC. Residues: CASSLAPGKYEQYF.

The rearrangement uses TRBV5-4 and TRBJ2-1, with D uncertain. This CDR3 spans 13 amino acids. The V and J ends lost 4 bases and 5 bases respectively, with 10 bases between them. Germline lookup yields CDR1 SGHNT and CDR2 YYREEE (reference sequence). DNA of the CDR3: TGTGCCAGCAGCCCCGGACGTAACAATGAGCAGTTCTTC. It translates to CASSPGRNNEQFF.

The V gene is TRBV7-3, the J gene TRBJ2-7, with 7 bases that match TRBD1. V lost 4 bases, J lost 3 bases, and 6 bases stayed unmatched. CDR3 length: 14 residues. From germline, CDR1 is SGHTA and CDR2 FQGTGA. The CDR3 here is CASSSSRDSYEQYF. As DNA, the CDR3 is TGTGCCAGCAGCTCTTCCCGGGACAGCTACGAGCAGTACTTC. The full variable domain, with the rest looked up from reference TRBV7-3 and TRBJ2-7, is GAGVSQTPSNKVTEKGKYVELRCDPISGHTALYWYRQSLGQGPEFLIYFQGTGAADDSGLPNDRFFAVRPEGSVSTLKIQRTERGDSAVYLCASSSSRDSYEQYFGPGTRLTVT.

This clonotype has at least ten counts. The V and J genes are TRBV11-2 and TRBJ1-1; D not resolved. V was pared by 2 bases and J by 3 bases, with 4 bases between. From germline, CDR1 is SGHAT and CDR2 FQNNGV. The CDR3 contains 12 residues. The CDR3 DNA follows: TGTGCCAGCAGCTTACGGGACACTGAAGCTTTCTTT. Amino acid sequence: CASSLRDTEAFF.

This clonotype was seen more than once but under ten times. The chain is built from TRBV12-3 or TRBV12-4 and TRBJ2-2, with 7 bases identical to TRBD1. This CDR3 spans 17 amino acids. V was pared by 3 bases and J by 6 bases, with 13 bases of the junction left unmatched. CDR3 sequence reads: CASSLVGDRVKSGELFF. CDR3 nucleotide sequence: TGTGCCAGCAGTTTGGTCGGAGACAGGGTAAAGTCCGGGGAGCTGTTTTTT.

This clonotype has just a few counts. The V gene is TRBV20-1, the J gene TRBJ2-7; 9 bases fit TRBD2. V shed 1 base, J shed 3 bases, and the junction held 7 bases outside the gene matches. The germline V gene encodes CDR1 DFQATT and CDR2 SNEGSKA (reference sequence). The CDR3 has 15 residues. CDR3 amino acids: CSARALAGADYEQYF. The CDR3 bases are TGCAGTGCTAGAGCTTTAGCGGGAGCGGACTACGAGCAGTACTTC.

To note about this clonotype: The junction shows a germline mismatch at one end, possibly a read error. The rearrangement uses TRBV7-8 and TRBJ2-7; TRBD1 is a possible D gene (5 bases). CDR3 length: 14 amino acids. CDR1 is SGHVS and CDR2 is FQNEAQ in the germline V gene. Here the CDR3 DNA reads TGTGTCAGCAGCTGGGGCCCGGGTACGGCCGAGCAGTACTTC. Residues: CVSSWGPGTAEQYF.

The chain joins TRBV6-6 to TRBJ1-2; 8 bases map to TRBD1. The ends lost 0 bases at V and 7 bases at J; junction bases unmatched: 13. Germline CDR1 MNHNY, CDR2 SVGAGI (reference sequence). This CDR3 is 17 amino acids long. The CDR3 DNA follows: TGTGCCAGCAGTTACTCGAGACAGGGGCAGGGACTCTCTGGCTACACCTTC. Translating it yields CASSYSRQGQGLSGYTF.

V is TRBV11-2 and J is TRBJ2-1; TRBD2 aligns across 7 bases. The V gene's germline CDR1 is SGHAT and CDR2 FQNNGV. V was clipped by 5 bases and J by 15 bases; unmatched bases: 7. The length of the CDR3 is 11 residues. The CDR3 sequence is CASSPGAGMFF. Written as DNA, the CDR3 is TGTGCCAGCAGCCCCGGAGCGGGAATGTTCTTC.

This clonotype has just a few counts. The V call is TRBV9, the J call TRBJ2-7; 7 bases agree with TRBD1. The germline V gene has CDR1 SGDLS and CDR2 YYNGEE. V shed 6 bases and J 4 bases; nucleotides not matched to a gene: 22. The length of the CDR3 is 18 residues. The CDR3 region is CASTTGQAYWSPIYEQYF. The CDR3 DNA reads TGTGCCAGCACCACCGGACAGGCTTATTGGTCCCCTATTTACGAGCAGTACTTC.

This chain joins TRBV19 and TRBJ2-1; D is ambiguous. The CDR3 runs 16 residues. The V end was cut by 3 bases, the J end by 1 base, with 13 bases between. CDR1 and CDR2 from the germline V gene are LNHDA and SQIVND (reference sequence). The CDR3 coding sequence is TGTGCCAGTAGTATCTGGTCCGCCCTTTCCTACAATGAGCAGTTCTTC. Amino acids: CASSIWSALSYNEQFF.

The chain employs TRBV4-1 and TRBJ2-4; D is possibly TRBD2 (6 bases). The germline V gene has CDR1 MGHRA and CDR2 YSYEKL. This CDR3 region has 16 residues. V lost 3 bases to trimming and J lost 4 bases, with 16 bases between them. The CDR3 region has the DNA TGCGCCAGCAGCCAGGAACCCGGGAGTTGGAAAAACATTCAGTACTTC. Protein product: CASSQEPGSWKNIQYF.

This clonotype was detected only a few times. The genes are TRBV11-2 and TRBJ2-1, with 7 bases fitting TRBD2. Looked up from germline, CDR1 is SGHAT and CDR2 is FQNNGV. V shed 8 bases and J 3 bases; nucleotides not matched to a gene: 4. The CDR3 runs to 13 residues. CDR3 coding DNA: TGTGCCAGCGGGAGGGCCTTCTACAATGAGCAGTTCTTC. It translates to CASGRAFYNEQFF.

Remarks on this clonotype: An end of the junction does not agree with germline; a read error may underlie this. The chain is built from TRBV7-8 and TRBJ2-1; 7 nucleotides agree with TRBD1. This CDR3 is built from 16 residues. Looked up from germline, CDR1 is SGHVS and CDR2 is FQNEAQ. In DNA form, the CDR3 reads TGTGCCAGCAGCGATTACAGGGGTAGCTCCCACAATGAGCAGTTCTTC. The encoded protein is CASSDYRGSSHNEQFF.

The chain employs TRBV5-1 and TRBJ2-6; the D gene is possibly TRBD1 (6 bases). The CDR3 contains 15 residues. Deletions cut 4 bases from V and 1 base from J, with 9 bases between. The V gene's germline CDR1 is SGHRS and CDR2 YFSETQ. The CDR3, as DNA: TGCGCCAGCAGCCCTACAGGGTCTGGGGCCAACGTCCTGACTTTC. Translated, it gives CASSPTGSGANVLTF.

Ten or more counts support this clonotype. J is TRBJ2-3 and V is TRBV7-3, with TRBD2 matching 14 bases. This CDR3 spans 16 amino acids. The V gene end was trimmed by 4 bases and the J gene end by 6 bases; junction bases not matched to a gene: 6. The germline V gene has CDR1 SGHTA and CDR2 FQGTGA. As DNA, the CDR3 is TGTGCCAGCAGCTCAGGGACTAGCGGGAGATACGATACGCAGTATTTT. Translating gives CASSSGTSGRYDTQYF.

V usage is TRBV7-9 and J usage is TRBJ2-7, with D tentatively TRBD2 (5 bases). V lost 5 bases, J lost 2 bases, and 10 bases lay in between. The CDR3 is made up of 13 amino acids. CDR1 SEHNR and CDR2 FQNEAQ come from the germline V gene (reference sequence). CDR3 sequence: CASSHPAAYEQYF. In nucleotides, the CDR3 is TGTGCCAGCAGCCACCCAGCGGCCTACGAGCAGTACTTC. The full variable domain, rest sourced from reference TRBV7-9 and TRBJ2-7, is DTGVSQNPRHKITKRGQNVTFRCDPISEHNRLYWYRQTLGQGPEFLTYFQNEAQLEKSRLLSDRFSAERPKGSFSTLEIQRTEQGDSAMYLCASSHPAAYEQYFGPGTRLTVT.

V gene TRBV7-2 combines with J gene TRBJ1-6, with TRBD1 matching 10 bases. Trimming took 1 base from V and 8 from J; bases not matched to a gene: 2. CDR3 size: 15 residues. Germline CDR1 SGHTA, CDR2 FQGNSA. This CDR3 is CASSLGTGGYSPLHF. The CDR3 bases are TGTGCCAGCAGCTTAGGGACAGGGGGGTATTCACCCCTCCACTTT.

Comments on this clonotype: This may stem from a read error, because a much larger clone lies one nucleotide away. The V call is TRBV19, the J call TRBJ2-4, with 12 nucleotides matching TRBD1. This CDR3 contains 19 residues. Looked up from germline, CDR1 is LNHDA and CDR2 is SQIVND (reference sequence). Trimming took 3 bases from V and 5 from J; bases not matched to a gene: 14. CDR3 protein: CASSIRYRDRGRPENIQYF. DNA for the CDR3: TGTGCCAGTAGTATTCGTTACCGGGACAGGGGGCGTCCTGAAAACATTCAGTACTTC.

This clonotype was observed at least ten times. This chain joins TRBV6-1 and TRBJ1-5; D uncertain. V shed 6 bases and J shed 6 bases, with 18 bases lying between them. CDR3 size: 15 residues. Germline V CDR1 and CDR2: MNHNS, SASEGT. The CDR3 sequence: CASSSRIQNPQPQHF. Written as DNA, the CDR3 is TGTGCCAGCAGCTCACGGATTCAAAATCCTCAGCCCCAGCATTTT.

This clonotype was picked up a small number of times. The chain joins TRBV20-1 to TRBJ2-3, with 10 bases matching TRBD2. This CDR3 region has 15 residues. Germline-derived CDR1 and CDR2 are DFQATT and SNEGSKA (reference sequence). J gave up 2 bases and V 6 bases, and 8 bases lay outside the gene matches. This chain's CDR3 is CSASRLAGDTDTQYF. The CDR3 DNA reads TGCAGTGCAAGTCGCCTAGCGGGGGACACAGATACGCAGTATTTT.

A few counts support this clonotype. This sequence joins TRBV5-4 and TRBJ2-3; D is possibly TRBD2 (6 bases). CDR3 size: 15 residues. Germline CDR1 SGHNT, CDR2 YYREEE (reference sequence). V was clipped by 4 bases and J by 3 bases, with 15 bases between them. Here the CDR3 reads CASSPWGEMTDTQYF. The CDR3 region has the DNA TGTGCCAGCAGCCCGTGGGGGGAGATGACAGATACGCAGTATTTT.

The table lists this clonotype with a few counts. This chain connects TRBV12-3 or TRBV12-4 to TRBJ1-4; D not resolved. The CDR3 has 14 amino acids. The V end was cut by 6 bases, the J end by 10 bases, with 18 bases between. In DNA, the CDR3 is TGTGCCAGCAGCCCGAGTCTAGGGTGGGGAAAACTGTTTTTT. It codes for CASSPSLGWGKLFF.

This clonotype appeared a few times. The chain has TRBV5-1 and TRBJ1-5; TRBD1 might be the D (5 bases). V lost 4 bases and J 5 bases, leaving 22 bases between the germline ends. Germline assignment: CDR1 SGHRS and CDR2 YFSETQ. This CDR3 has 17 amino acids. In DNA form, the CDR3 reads TGCGCCAGCAGCACGCAGGGTACGACTACCGCCGATCAGCCCCAGCATTTT. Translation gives CASSTQGTTTADQPQHF.

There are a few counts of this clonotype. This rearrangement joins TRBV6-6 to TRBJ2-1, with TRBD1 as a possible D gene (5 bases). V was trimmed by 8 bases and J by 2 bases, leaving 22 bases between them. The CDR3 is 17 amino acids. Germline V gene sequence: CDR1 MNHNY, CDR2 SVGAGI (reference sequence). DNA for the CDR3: TGTGCCAGCCGACAGTTAGGGCTAGGGGCCCCCTACAATGAGCAGTTCTTC. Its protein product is CASRQLGLGAPYNEQFF.

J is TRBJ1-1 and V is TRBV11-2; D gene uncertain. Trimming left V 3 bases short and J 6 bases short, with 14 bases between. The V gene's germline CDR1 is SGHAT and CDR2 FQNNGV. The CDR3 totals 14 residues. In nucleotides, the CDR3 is TGTGCCAGCAGCTTGAGGTTGGGTTTCGCTGAAGCTTTCTTT. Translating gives CASSLRLGFAEAFF.

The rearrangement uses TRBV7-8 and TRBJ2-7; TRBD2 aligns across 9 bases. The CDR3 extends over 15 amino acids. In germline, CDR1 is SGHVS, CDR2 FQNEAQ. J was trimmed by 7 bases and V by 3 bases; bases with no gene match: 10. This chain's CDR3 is CASSFGSGSFEEQYF. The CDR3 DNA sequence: TGTGCCAGCAGCTTCGGTAGCGGGAGTTTTGAAGAGCAGTACTTC.